The 21 T cell receptor beta chains in this list originate from one sample, sequenced in a study of cytomegalovirus exposure and HLA in healthy donors. Clones were read by immunoSEQ multiplex PCR, and TCRdb kept only the in-frame ones, dropping some. The table includes more than 80,000 clones, 88% detected once. The sample comprised PBMCs. The receptors originated from a woman aged 18-29 years in good health and CMV-seropositive.

The rearrangement uses TRBV6-1 and TRBJ2-7; 7 nucleotides line up with TRBD1. The germline V gene has CDR1 MNHNS and CDR2 SASEGT. Trimming at V came to 2 bases and at J to 3 bases, leaving 7 bases not matched to a gene. The CDR3 has 15 amino acids. The CDR3 is CASSEMLGQFYEQYF. CDR3 in DNA: TGTGCCAGCAGTGAAATGTTGGGACAGTTCTACGAGCAGTACTTC.

The chain has TRBV19 and TRBJ2-2; possible D gene TRBD2, 6 bases. Germline V CDR1 and CDR2: LNHDA, SQIVND (reference sequence). V lost 6 bases, J lost 5 bases, and 16 bases lay in between. The CDR3 has 15 residues. This CDR3 reads CASRSSGTHTGELFF. For the CDR3, the DNA is TGTGCCAGTAGATCTTCGGGGACTCATACCGGGGAGCTGTTTTTT.

The sample holds a few counts of this clone. The chain has TRBV6-5 and TRBJ2-7, with unresolved D. Trimming pared 5 bases from V and 1 base from J, leaving 9 bases between. This CDR3 has 13 amino acids. CDR1 and CDR2 from the germline V gene are MNHEY and SVGAGI. CDR3 DNA: TGTGCCAGCAGTCTCGAGGATTCCTACGAGCAGTACGTC. Translation gives CASSLEDSYEQYV.

V and J are TRBV28 and TRBJ2-1; 8 bases agree with TRBD2. The J segment lost 2 bases and the V segment lost 10 bases, leaving 7 bases of the junction unmatched. Germline values: CDR1 MDHEN, CDR2 SYDVKM. The length of the CDR3 is 14 residues. In DNA form, the CDR3 reads TGTGCCACTGACCCCGGGGGGGCCTACAATGAGCAGTTCTTC. Protein product: CATDPGGAYNEQFF.

V and J are TRBV10-3 and TRBJ1-2; the D gene is possibly TRBD1 (6 bases). V was cut by 3 bases and J by 4 bases, with 15 bases left in between. CDR3 length: 15 amino acids. CDR1 ENHRY and CDR2 SYGVKD come from the germline V gene. CDR3 in DNA: TGTGCCATCAGTGAATCCCTAACAGGGCCCTATGGCTACACCTTC. Its translation is CAISESLTGPYGYTF.

The gene calls are TRBV19 and TRBJ2-7, with 8 bases that match TRBD1. Germline loops: CDR1 LNHDA, CDR2 SQIVND (reference sequence). The V segment lost 3 bases and the J segment 2 bases; nucleotides outside the gene matches: 3. This CDR3 is built from 14 residues. The CDR3 DNA follows: TGTGCCAGTAGTATGGGGACAGGAACCTACGAGCAGTACTTC. Amino acids: CASSMGTGTYEQYF.

The sample holds one count of this clone. The chain employs TRBV9 and TRBJ2-7; tentatively, D is TRBD2 (5 bases). The CDR3 sequence is 13 residues long. Germline V gene data show CDR1 as SGDLS and CDR2 as YYNGEE. The germline V and J ends were trimmed by 0 bases and 7 bases, with 11 bases remaining between them. Here the CDR3 reads CASSVATGEEQYF. Here the CDR3 DNA reads TGTGCCAGCAGCGTAGCTACCGGGGAGGAGCAGTACTTC.

V usage is TRBV18 and J usage is TRBJ2-7; 12 bases align to TRBD2. The V and J ends lost 5 bases and 7 bases, in that order; junction bases with no gene match: 6. The CDR3 contains 14 residues. From germline, CDR1 is KGHSH and CDR2 LQKENI. CDR3 region: CASSEGTSGLEQYF. CDR3 sequence (DNA): TGTGCCAGCTCAGAGGGGACTAGCGGGTTGGAGCAGTACTTC.

The J gene is TRBJ1-2, the V gene TRBV4-3; the D gene is possibly TRBD1 (6 bases). The CDR3 loop spans 17 amino acids. V was shortened by 0 bases and J by 4 bases, with 18 bases between the two germline ends. CDR1 LGHNA and CDR2 YSLEER come from the germline V gene. CDR3 bases: TGCGCCAGCAGCCAAGACGGGGGAGGCGGGGGGCTCTATGGCTACACCTTC. Translating gives CASSQDGGGGGLYGYTF.

The V and J genes are TRBV4-1 and TRBJ2-5; 7 nucleotides align to TRBD1. V dropped 3 bases and J dropped 5; count of bases not matched to a gene: 12. Germline V gene data show CDR1 as MGHRA and CDR2 as YSYEKL. The CDR3 length is 16 residues. The CDR3 coding sequence is TGCGCCAGCAGCCATTCCAAGACAGGGAGCTGGGAGACCCAGTACTTC. Amino acid sequence: CASSHSKTGSWETQYF.

The chain combines TRBV29-1 with TRBJ2-5; TRBD2 is a possible D gene (5 bases). V shed 5 bases and J shed 4 bases, with 14 bases lying between them. Germline assignment: CDR1 SQVTM and CDR2 ANQGSEA. The CDR3 totals 13 residues. CDR3 nucleotides: TGCAGCGTTCGATCCGGGAATCTAGAGACCCAGTACTTC. Protein: CSVRSGNLETQYF.

This chain joins TRBV7-3 and TRBJ1-1; tentatively, D is TRBD1 (5 bases). Germline-derived CDR1 and CDR2 are SGHTA and FQGTGA. V lost 10 bases and J 4 bases, leaving 16 bases between the germline ends. The CDR3 has 13 residues. In DNA form, the CDR3 reads TGTGCCAACATAAGTTGCGGGACCACTGAAGCTTTCTTT. It is translated as CANISCGTTEAFF.

The chain recombines TRBV19 with TRBJ2-1; D perhaps matches TRBD2 (6 bases). The CDR3 loop spans 14 amino acids. Trimming removed 3 bases at V and 7 bases at J, with 13 bases between. Germline V lookup: CDR1 LNHDA, CDR2 SQIVND (reference sequence). The CDR3 region has the DNA TGTGCCAGTAGTATGATTGGAGGGTCAAATGAGCAGTTCTTC. This codes for CASSMIGGSNEQFF.

This CDR3 reads CASRSARMAKNIQYF. The DNA for the CDR3 is TGTGCCAGCCGAAGTGCGCGGATGGCCAAAAACATTCAGTACTTC. The chain uses TRBV2 and TRBJ2-4; D gene ambiguous. V was trimmed by 8 bases and J by 1 base, leaving 15 bases between them. The CDR3 runs 15 residues. CDR1 SNHLY and CDR2 FYNNEI come from the germline V gene.

This chain uses TRBV15 with TRBJ2-5, with TRBD2 identical over 9 bases. This CDR3 has 12 amino acids. The germline V gene has CDR1 LNHNV and CDR2 YYDKDF (reference sequence). The trim removed 9 bases at V and 4 bases at J, leaving 3 bases unmatched. CDR3 region: CATEGLAETQYF. DNA of the CDR3: TGTGCCACAGAGGGACTAGCAGAGACCCAGTACTTC. Supplemented by reference TRBV15 and TRBJ2-5, the full variable domain reads DAMVIQNPRYQVTQFGKPVTLSCSQTLNHNVMYWYQQKSSQAPKLLFHYYDKDFNNEADTPDNFQSRRPNTSFCFLDIRSPGLGDTAMYLCATEGLAETQYFGPGTRLLVL.

The chain recombines TRBV10-1 with TRBJ2-3; TRBD2 aligns across 13 bases. CDR1 is WNHNN, CDR2 SYGVQD, per germline (reference sequence). Trimming removed 0 bases from V and 5 bases from J; junction bases left unmatched: 5. This CDR3 is built from 17 residues. CDR3 nucleotide sequence: TGCGCCAGCAGTGAGTCGGGACTAGCGGGGATTTTAGATACGCAGTATTTT. This gives the protein CASSESGLAGILDTQYF.

The rearrangement links TRBV6-4 to TRBJ2-1, with TRBD1 identical over 7 bases. CDR3 length equals 15 residues. Germline V gene sequence: CDR1 MRHNA, CDR2 SNTAGT. The junction had 7 bases not matched to a gene; V was cut back by 3 bases and J by 5 bases. CDR3 residues: CASSEEGQAHNEQFF. CDR3 DNA sequence: TGTGCCAGCAGTGAAGAAGGACAGGCCCACAATGAGCAGTTCTTC.

V is TRBV5-6 and J is TRBJ2-2; D is unresolved. Trimming cost V 4 bases and J 4 bases, with 5 bases left between them. Looked up from germline, CDR1 is SGHDT and CDR2 is YYEEEE. This CDR3 spans 12 amino acids. CDR3 residues: CASSVSTGELFF. CDR3 coding DNA: TGTGCCAGCAGCGTATCCACCGGGGAGCTGTTTTTT.

This sequence joins TRBV13 and TRBJ2-7; 9 bases align to TRBD2. Per germline, CDR1 PRHDT and CDR2 FYEKMQ (reference sequence). V was clipped by 1 base and J by 3 bases; unmatched bases: 7. This CDR3 contains 16 residues. The CDR3 region is CASSLVGAGGNYEQYF. In DNA form, the CDR3 reads TGTGCCAGCAGCTTAGTCGGAGCGGGGGGCAACTACGAGCAGTACTTC.

The V gene is TRBV28, the J gene TRBJ1-5, with 9 bases lining up with TRBD1. CDR1 and CDR2 from the germline V gene are MDHEN and SYDVKM. With V trimmed by 3 bases and J by 6 bases, 6 bases remained unmatched. The CDR3 is made up of 15 amino acids. CDR3 sequence: CASSFDRGNSQPQHF. In DNA form, the CDR3 reads TGTGCCAGCAGTTTCGACAGGGGGAACAGTCAGCCCCAGCATTTT.

The gene calls are TRBV6-6 and TRBJ2-7; D is uncertain. CDR3 size: 13 residues. V was shortened by 0 bases and J by 1 base, with 4 bases between the two germline ends. The germline CDR1 and CDR2 sequences are MNHNY and SVGAGI (reference sequence). The CDR3 loop reads CASSYSLSYEQYF. The CDR3 nucleotides read TGTGCCAGCAGTTACTCCCTGTCCTACGAGCAGTACTTC.